Following are 23 T cell receptor beta chains from one sample sequenced in a study of CD8 T cells in ankylosing spondylitis. Study results and limitations: Made up of eight highly homologous variants, a TCR beta motif appeared characteristic of ankylosing spondylitis blood.

These TCRs are of unknown antigen specificity. One entry per CDR3 protein, called by TCRdb with MiXCR from the 5' RACE reads. The table lists a few hundred thousand distinct CDR3 sequences, approximately 11% of them singletons, with about 6.5% in the top ten. The sequenced sample consisted of blood, either unsorted or a sorted T cell fraction (not recorded which). These receptors were collected from a male donor with ankylosing spondylitis.

The chain carries TRBV5-1 and TRBJ2-6, with D tentatively TRBD1 (6 bases). The CDR3 contains 17 residues. V was pared by 4 bases and J by 2 bases, with 16 bases between. Germline CDR1 reads SGHRS; CDR2 reads YFSETQ. CDR3 protein: CASSRTQGSPGANVLTF. Written as DNA, the CDR3 is TGCGCCAGCAGCCGTACGCAGGGGAGCCCTGGGGCCAACGTCCTGACTTTC.

Many counts were recorded for this clonotype. J is TRBJ2-7 and V is TRBV20-1, with TRBD1 matching 11 bases. CDR1 is DFQATT and CDR2 is SNEGSKA in the germline V gene (reference sequence). The CDR3 consists of 14 residues. Trimming at V came to 6 bases and at J to 3 bases, leaving 7 bases not matched to a gene. The CDR3 coding sequence is TGCAGTGCGAGTGGACAGGGGGCTAGCTACGAGCAGTACTTC. This gives the protein CSASGQGASYEQYF.

This clonotype was detected many times. The rearrangement joins TRBV29-1 to TRBJ1-1; the D gene is possibly TRBD1 (6 bases). Trimming removed 7 bases at V and 5 bases at J, with 20 bases between. CDR1 and CDR2 (germline): SQVTM, ANQGSEA. This CDR3 is 14 amino acids long. For the CDR3, the DNA is TGCAGCGGCCGTCCAGGGGTTCTGGGGACTGAAGCTTTCTTT. Its translation is CSGRPGVLGTEAFF. The full variable domain, its missing parts supplied by reference TRBV29-1 and TRBJ1-1, is SAVISQKPSRDICQRGTSLTIQCQVDSQVTMMFWYRQQPGQSLTLIATANQGSEATYESGFVIDKFPISRPNLTFSTLTVSNMSPEDSSIYLCSGRPGVLGTEAFFGQGTRLTVV.

The gene calls are TRBV18 and TRBJ1-5; the match to TRBD1 covers 7 bases. The germline gives CDR1 KGHSH, CDR2 LQKENI. Trimming cost V 4 bases and J 8 bases; bases outside gene matches: 11. The CDR3 extends over 15 amino acids. DNA of the CDR3: TGTGCCAGCTCACGTCGGGACAGCGTAGAAGAGCCCCAGCATTTT. Its protein product is CASSRRDSVEEPQHF.

The V call is TRBV2, the J call TRBJ2-7; 8 nucleotides match TRBD2. V lost 1 base, J lost 0 bases, and 8 bases stayed unmatched. Germline loops: CDR1 SNHLY, CDR2 FYNNEI. This CDR3 is 17 amino acids long. The CDR3 DNA follows: TGTGCCAGCAGTGAAGACTTAGCGGGAAGGAGCTCCTACGAGCAGTACTTC. Translating it yields CASSEDLAGRSSYEQYF.

At least ten counts were recorded for this clonotype. The chain uses TRBV5-1 and TRBJ1-5, with D possibly being TRBD1 (5 bases). The CDR3 has 14 residues. V gave up 4 bases and J gave up 6 bases, with 14 bases separating them. CDR1 SGHRS and CDR2 YFSETQ come from the germline V gene. Here the CDR3 reads CASSEDGASQPQHF. The CDR3 nucleotides are TGCGCCAGCAGCGAGGACGGGGCTAGTCAGCCCCAGCATTTT.

J is TRBJ2-3 and V is TRBV3-1; 9 bases fit TRBD2. CDR1 is LGHDT, CDR2 YNNKEL, per germline (reference sequence). V was clipped by 0 bases and J by 1 base; unmatched bases: 5. The CDR3 is made up of 17 amino acids. CDR3 nucleotide sequence: TGTGCCAGCAGCCAAGATACCCTAGCGGGGCGCACAGATACGCAGTATTTT. It specifies CASSQDTLAGRTDTQYF.

This clonotype has only a few counts. The chain couples TRBV7-9 to TRBJ2-7; D gene uncertain. V lost 8 bases and J lost 2, with 7 bases in between. The CDR3 length is 11 residues. Germline V gene data show CDR1 as SEHNR and CDR2 as FQNEAQ (reference sequence). CDR3 sequence (DNA): TGTGCCAGCCTAAAAGCCTACGAGCAGTACGTC. As protein: CASLKAYEQYV.

The V and J genes are TRBV24-1 and TRBJ2-1, with D hard to call. The CDR3 has 12 residues. Per germline, CDR1 KGHDR and CDR2 SFDVKD. Deletions cut 7 bases from V and 0 bases from J, with 3 bases between. CDR3 coding DNA: TGTGCCACCAGGGGCTCCTACAATGAGCAGTTCTTC. Its translation is CATRGSYNEQFF.

Notes on this clonotype: A much larger clone sits a single nucleotide away, making a read error possible. No conserved phenylalanine or tryptophan is present at the end of the CDR3, so a read error is the likely explanation. The V and J genes are TRBV29-1 and TRBJ2-3, with D possibly being TRBD2 (6 bases). V was shortened by 6 bases and J by 3 bases, with 10 bases between the two germline ends. The CDR3 has 12 residues. CDR1 is SQVTM, CDR2 ANQGSEA, per germline. The CDR3 nucleotides are TGCAGCGTAGGGGACTCTACAGATACGCAGTATCTT. Its translation: CSVGDSTDTQYL.

The chain has TRBV11-2 and TRBJ2-1; a possible D gene is TRBD2 (6 bases). Germline V CDR1 and CDR2: SGHAT, FQNNGV. The CDR3 contains 14 residues. V was clipped by 5 bases and J by 9 bases, with 17 bases between them. CDR3: CASSPDSGWSEQFF. The DNA of the CDR3 is TGTGCCAGCAGCCCCGACAGCGGGTGGAGTGAGCAGTTCTTC.

V gene TRBV19 combines with J gene TRBJ1-4; possibly TRBD1 for D (5 bases). The CDR3 extends over 14 amino acids. Trimming shortened V by 5 bases and J by 11 bases, and 18 bases separated the two germline ends. Per germline, CDR1 LNHDA and CDR2 SQIVND (reference sequence). The CDR3 loop is CASSPWDLGHKLFF. In DNA form, the CDR3 reads TGTGCCAGTAGTCCTTGGGACTTGGGCCACAAACTGTTTTTT.

The table lists this clonotype with a few counts. The rearrangement uses TRBV2 and TRBJ2-1, with TRBD2 matching over 12 bases. CDR3 length: 15 amino acids. Losses at the gene ends were 7 bases for V and 9 bases for J; bases not matched to a gene: 10. Germline loops: CDR1 SNHLY, CDR2 FYNNEI. The CDR3 nucleotides are TGTGCCAGCACCCCCCGGACTAGCGGGATGGGTGAGCAGTTCTTC. Amino acids: CASTPRTSGMGEQFF.

This clonotype showed up many times. This chain uses TRBV4-1 with TRBJ2-1, with 8 bases matching TRBD2. Germline V gene sequence: CDR1 MGHRA, CDR2 YSYEKL. This CDR3 has 15 residues. Germline trimming cut 4 bases from V and 4 bases from J; bases unmatched to any gene: 6. CDR3 sequence reads: CASSPPQREYNEQFF. CDR3 nucleotides: TGCGCCAGCAGCCCACCACAGCGGGAGTACAATGAGCAGTTCTTC.

This clonotype was detected many times. This chain connects TRBV12-3 or TRBV12-4 to TRBJ2-1, with TRBD2 matching over 7 bases. The CDR3 has 16 residues. J gave up 8 bases and V 2 bases, and 12 bases lay outside the gene matches. DNA for the CDR3: TGTGCCAGCAGTTTAAGCCGCGGGAGCCTTGGCCATGAGCAGTTCTTC. It yields the protein CASSLSRGSLGHEQFF.

The chain links TRBV9 to TRBJ2-1; D is unclear. CDR3 size: 15 residues. Trimming took 4 bases from V and 8 from J, leaving 19 bases between them. Germline V gene sequence: CDR1 SGDLS, CDR2 YYNGEE. The CDR3 DNA is TGTGCCAGCAGCCCCCGGCCCCCCGACGCGGATGAGCAGTTCTTC. Translated: CASSPRPPDADEQFF.

Worth noting for this clonotype: A read error may produce the germline difference seen at one junction end. The chain recombines TRBV19 with TRBJ2-6, with 8 bases that match TRBD1. CDR3 size: 18 residues. The germline CDR1 and CDR2 sequences are LNHDA and SQIVND (reference sequence). CDR3 loop: CASKGNRGDRSGANVLTF. DNA for the CDR3: TGCGCCAGTAAGGGTAACAGGGGGGATAGGTCTGGGGCCAACGTCCTGACTTTC.

This chain connects TRBV10-3 to TRBJ2-2; 9 positions match TRBD2. The CDR3 sequence is 17 residues long. The ends lost 0 bases at V and 2 bases at J; junction bases unmatched: 4. Germline CDR1 ENHRY, CDR2 SYGVKD. CDR3 sequence reads: CAISESFLAGNTGELFF. In DNA form, the CDR3 reads TGTGCCATCAGTGAGTCGTTCCTAGCGGGAAACACCGGGGAGCTGTTTTTT.

A few counts support this clonotype. The genes are TRBV10-3 and TRBJ2-5; D gene unclear. Deletions cut 3 bases from V and 5 bases from J, with 19 bases between. CDR3 length: 16 residues. In germline, CDR1 is ENHRY, CDR2 SYGVKD. The CDR3 protein is CAISDSIQLQGETQYF. CDR3 bases: TGTGCCATCAGTGACTCGATCCAGCTCCAAGGGGAGACCCAGTACTTC.

The chain couples TRBV12-3 or TRBV12-4 to TRBJ2-7, with D tentatively TRBD1 or TRBD2 (6 bases each). The CDR3 has 11 amino acids. The V end lost 6 bases, the J end lost 7 bases, and 10 bases lay between the germline ends. This CDR3 is CASSWGAEQYV. The CDR3 coding sequence is TGTGCCAGCAGCTGGGGGGCGGAGCAGTACGTC.

The chain has TRBV12-3 or TRBV12-4 and TRBJ2-2, with 9 bases lining up with TRBD2. J gave up 6 bases and V 5 bases, and 7 bases lay outside the gene matches. The CDR3 spans 15 residues. The CDR3 DNA sequence: TGTGCCAGCAGTGTTAGCGGGAGTATGGCCGGGGAGCTGTTTTTT. It encodes CASSVSGSMAGELFF.

This clonotype has ten or more counts. V and J are TRBV29-1 and TRBJ2-1; 8 bases map to TRBD1. V lost 5 bases to trimming and J lost 9 bases; unmatched junction nucleotides: 9. This CDR3 comprises 13 residues. Germline V lookup: CDR1 SQVTM, CDR2 ANQGSEA. CDR3 sequence reads: CSVSGQGVGEQFF. The DNA for the CDR3 is TGCAGCGTTTCCGGACAGGGTGTAGGTGAGCAGTTCTTC.

In this sample, this clonotype turned up a few times. This chain connects TRBV3-1 to TRBJ2-7; 9 bases map to TRBD2. J was trimmed by 5 bases and V by 2 bases; bases with no gene match: 7. Per the germline V gene, CDR1 is LGHDT and CDR2 is YNNKEL (reference sequence). CDR3 size: 15 residues. Here the CDR3 DNA reads TGTGCCAGCAGCCAAATGGCGGGACTAGCAAACGAGCAGTACTTC. Translation: CASSQMAGLANEQYF.